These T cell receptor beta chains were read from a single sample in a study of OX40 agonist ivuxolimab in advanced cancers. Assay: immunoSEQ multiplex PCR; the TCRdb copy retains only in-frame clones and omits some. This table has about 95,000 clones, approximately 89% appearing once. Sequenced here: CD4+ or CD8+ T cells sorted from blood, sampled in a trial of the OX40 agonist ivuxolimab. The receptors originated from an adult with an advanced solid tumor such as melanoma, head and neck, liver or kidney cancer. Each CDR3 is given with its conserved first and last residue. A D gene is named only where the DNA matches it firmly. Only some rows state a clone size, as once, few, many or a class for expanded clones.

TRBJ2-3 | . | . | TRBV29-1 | CSVGVRADTQYF | TGCAGCGTTGGTGTAAGGGCAGATACGCAGTATTTT
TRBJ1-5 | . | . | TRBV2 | CASSEEGPYSNQPQHF | TGTGCCAGCAGTGAGGAGGGACCTTATAGCAATCAGCCCCAGCATTTT
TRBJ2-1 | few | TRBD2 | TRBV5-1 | CASSSSGTSGGNRFF | TGCGCCAGCAGCTCTTCCGGGACTAGCGGGGGAAATAGGTTCTTC
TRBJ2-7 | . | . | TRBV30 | CAWSRDGASYEQYF | TGTGCCTGGTCGAGGGACGGAGCGTCCTACGAGCAGTACTTC
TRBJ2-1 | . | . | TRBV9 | CASSGRGYYNEQFF | TGTGCCAGCAGCGGACGGGGTTACTACAATGAGCAGTTCTTC
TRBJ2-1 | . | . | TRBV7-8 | CASSLAGGSYYNEQFF | TGTGCCAGCAGCTTAGCTGGGGGGTCCTACTACAATGAGCAGTTCTTC
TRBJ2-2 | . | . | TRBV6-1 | CASMGRGRTGELFF | TGTGCCAGCATGGGCAGGGGGAGGACCGGGGAGCTGTTTTTT
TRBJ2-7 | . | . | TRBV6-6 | CASSSDVHQYF | TGTGCCAGCAGCTCGGACGTCCACCAGTACTTC
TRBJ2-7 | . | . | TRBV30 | CAWSLQASGYEQYF | TGTGCCTGGAGCCTTCAAGCGTCGGGTTACGAGCAGTACTTC
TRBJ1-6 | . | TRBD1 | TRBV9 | CASSPDRGRQISPLHF | TGTGCCAGCAGCCCGGACAGGGGCCGGCAAATCTCACCCCTCCACTTT
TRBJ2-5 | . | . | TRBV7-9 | CASSLGVWETQYF | TGTGCCAGCAGCTTAGGGGTTTGGGAGACCCAGTACTTC
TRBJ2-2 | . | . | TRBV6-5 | CASRGTGNTGELFF | TGTGCCAGCCGGGGGACGGGGAACACCGGGGAGCTGTTTTTT
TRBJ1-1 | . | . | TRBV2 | CASSEAPEAVLNTEAFF | TGTGCCAGCAGTGAAGCGCCAGAGGCCGTTCTGAACACTGAAGCTTTCTTT
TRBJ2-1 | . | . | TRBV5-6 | CASSLNLGTSSYNEQFF | TGTGCCAGCAGCTTGAATCTGGGCACATCCTCCTACAATGAGCAGTTCTTC
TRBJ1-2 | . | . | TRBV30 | CASIVRGSYGYTF | TGTGCCTCGATAGTACGAGGAAGCTATGGCTACACCTTC
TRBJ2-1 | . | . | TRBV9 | CASSTRRGEQFF | TGTGCCAGCAGCACCAGGAGGGGTGAGCAGTTCTTC
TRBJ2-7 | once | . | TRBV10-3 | CAISESIGAREQYF | TGTGCCATCAGTGAGTCGATAGGAGCCAGGGAGCAGTACTTC
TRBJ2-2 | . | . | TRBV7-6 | CASSLILAPTGELFF | TGTGCCAGCAGCTTAATCCTAGCGCCTACCGGGGAGCTGTTTTTT